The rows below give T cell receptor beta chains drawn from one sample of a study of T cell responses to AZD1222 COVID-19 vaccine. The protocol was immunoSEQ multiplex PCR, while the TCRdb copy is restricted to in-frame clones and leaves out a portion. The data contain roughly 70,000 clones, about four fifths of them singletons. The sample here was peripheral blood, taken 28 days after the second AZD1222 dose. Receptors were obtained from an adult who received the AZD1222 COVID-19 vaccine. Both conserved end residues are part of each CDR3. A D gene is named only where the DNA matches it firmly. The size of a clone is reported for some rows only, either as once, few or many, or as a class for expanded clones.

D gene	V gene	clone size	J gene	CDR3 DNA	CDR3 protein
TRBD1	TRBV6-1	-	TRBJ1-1	TGTGCCAGCAGAGTAGACAGGGGGGGCACTGAAGCTTTCTTT	CASRVDRGGTEAFF
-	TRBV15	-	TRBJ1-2	TGTGCCACCAGCGAAGCGAAGGTGTTCAACTATGGCTACACCTTC	CATSEAKVFNYGYTF
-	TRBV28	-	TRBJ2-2	TGTGCCAGCAGTTTTAACCCAGCCGCGAACACCGGGGAGCTGTTTTTT	CASSFNPAANTGELFF
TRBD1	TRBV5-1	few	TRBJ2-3	TGCGCCAGCAGCTGGACAGGGGCCCCCACAGATACGCAGTATTTT	CASSWTGAPTDTQYF
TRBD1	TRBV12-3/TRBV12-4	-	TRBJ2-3	TGTGCCAGCAGTAGACAGGGGGCGGATACGCAGTATTTT	CASSRQGADTQYF
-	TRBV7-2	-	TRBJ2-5	TGTGCCAGCAGCTTCGGACCAGAAGGGGCCCAGTACTTC	CASSFGPEGAQYF
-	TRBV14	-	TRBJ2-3	TGTGCCAGCAGCCAAGATGGTTGGATGGGGACAGATACGCAGTATTTT	CASSQDGWMGTDTQYF
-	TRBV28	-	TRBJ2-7	TGTGCCAGCAGCCAAACGGGACTCCGAAACCCCTACGAGCAGTACTTC	CASSQTGLRNPYEQYF
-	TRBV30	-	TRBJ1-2	TGTGCCTGTGAGGGGGGACAAAACTATGGCTACACCTTC	CACEGGQNYGYTF
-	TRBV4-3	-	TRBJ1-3	TGCGCCAGCAGCCAAGATAGGCCGGGGGCCATATATTTT	CASSQDRPGAIYF
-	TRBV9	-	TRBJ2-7	TGTGCCAGCAGCGTGAGTCTAGGAGGCGAGCAGTACTTC	CASSVSLGGEQYF
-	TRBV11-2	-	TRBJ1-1	TGTGCCAGCAGTTACGACCGGAGGTCTACTGAAGCTTTCTTT	CASSYDRRSTEAFF
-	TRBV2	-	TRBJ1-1	TGTGCCAGCAGTGCGTTGGTCGGGGGGAAGGCTTTCTTT	CASSALVGGKAFF
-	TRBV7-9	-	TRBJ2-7	TGTGCCAGCAGCTTAGCGGTCGACGAGCAGTACTTC	CASSLAVDEQYF
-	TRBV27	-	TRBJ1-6	TGTGCCAGCAGTTATAGGGAGAATTCACCCCTCCACTTT	CASSYRENSPLHF
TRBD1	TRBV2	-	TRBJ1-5	TGTGCCAGCAGTCCTCCGGGACAGGGGCGCAATCAGCCCCAGCATTTT	CASSPPGQGRNQPQHF
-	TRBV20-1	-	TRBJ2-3	TGCAGTGCTAGTAGCACAGATACGCAGTATTTT	CSASSTDTQYF
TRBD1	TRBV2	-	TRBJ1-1	TGTGCCAGCAGTGAAGGTCGGGGACAGGAAGCTTTCTTT	CASSEGRGQEAFF
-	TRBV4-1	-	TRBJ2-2	TGCGCCAGCAGAGCCCCCTTACGATCAGGGGCCGCGAACACCGGGGAGCTGTTTTTT	CASRAPLRSGAANTGELFF
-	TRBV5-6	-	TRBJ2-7	TGTGCCAGCAGCTTGGCGGGGGCAGGCGACGAGCAGTACTTC	CASSLAGAGDEQYF
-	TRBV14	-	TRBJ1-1	TGTGCCAGCAGCCAAGGGGCAGACACTGAAGCTTTCTTT	CASSQGADTEAFF
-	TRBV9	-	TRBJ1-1	TGTGCCAGCAGCCCCGATGACCTAAACACTGAAGCTTTCTTT	CASSPDDLNTEAFF
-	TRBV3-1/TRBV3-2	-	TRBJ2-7	TGTGCCACCCGGGGACCGAACTCCTACGAGCAGTACTTC	CATRGPNSYEQYF
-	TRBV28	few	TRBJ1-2	TGTGCCAGCAGGACGACACAGGGATATGGCTACACCTTC	CASRTTQGYGYTF